This entry is about one T cell receptor beta chain. What it binds is unknown. The data belong to a study of shared clonotypes between healthy human individuals. Study-level points and caveats: Compared with memory subsets, naive subsets generally had larger estimated richness.

Replicate PCRs run on sorted subsets employed approximately 200 ng DNA, approximately 30,000 T cell genomes. Sequencing used immunoSEQ multiplex PCR; TCRdb keeps in-frame clones, though not all of them. The data hold approximately 340,000 clones, with about 74% observed a single time. Donors, healthy HIV-negative adults, lacked recent acute infections or vaccinations. With 9 bases removed from V and 9 bases from J, the gap between germline ends came to 12 bases. Germline V lookup: CDR1 LNHDA, CDR2 SQIVND (reference sequence). The CDR3 contains 11 residues. V usage is TRBV19 and J usage is TRBJ2-1; D uncertain. Sequenced material: memory CD4+ T cells sorted from blood. Indicated subset: CD45RA-negative fraction. The receptor was isolated from a man under 40 in good health. Here the CDR3 reads CASRAVGEQFF. CDR3 coding DNA: TGTGCCAGCCGGGCCGTCGGTGAGCAGTTCTTC.